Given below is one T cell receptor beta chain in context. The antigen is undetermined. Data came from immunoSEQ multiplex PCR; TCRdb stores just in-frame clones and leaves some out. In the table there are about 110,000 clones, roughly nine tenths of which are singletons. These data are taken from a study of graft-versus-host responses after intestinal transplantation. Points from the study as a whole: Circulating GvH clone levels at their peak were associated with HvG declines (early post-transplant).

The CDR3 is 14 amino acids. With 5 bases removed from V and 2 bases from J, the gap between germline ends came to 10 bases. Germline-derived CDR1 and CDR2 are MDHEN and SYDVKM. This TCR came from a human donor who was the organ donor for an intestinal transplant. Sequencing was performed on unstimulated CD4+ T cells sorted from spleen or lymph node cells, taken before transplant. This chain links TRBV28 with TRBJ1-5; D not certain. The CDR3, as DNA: TGTGCCAGCAGTCTGGGGTGGGGCAATCAGCCCCAGCATTTT. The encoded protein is CASSLGWGNQPQHF.